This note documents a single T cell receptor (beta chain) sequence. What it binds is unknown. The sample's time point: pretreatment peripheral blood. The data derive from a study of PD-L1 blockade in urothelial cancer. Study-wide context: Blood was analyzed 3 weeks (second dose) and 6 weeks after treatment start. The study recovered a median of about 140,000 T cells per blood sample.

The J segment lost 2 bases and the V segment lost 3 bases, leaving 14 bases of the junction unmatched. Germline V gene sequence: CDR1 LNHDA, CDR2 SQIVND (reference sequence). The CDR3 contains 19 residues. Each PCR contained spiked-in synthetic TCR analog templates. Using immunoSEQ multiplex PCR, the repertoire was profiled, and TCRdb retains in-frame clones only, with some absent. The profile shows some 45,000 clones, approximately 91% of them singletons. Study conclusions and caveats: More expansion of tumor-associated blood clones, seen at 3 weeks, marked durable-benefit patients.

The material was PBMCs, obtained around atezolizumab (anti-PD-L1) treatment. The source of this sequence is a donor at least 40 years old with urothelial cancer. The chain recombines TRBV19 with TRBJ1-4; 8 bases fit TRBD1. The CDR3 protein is CASSIRTGTFTRTNEKLFF. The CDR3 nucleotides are TGTGCCAGTAGTATCCGGACAGGGACTTTTACGAGGACTAATGAAAAACTGTTTTTT.